This TCR beta chain was identified in a study of STAT5B mutations in CD4+ large granular lymphocyte leukemia. Overall study findings and caveats: TRBV06-family usage was enriched in top patient clones (8/27) versus controls (2/35).

On this clone: Its antigen remains unidentified.

Assay used: immunoSEQ multiplex PCR; TCRdb lists only in-frame clones, some missing. The sample includes more than 25,000 clones, approximately 80% of them seen just once. V was clipped by 4 bases and J by 7 bases; unmatched bases: 9. CDR1 is SGDLS and CDR2 is YYNGEE in the germline V gene. This CDR3 is built from 15 residues. This clonotype was obtained from a human donor in good health. Sequencing used CD4+ T cells from blood buffy coats. The genes are TRBV9 and TRBJ2-1; the match to TRBD2 covers 9 bases. This CDR3 is CASSPRLAVVNEQFF. CDR3 sequence (DNA): TGTGCCAGCAGCCCCCGACTAGCGGTGGTAAATGAGCAGTTCTTC.